This T cell receptor beta chain was captured by sequencing in a study of shared clonotypes between healthy human individuals. Findings and limits, study-wide: Non-shared clonotypes showed lower generation probabilities than clonotypes common to all four donors.

In the case of this clone: The antigen is not known.

Trimming shortened V by 7 bases and J by 6 bases, and 12 bases separated the two germline ends. CDR3 length equals 12 residues. Germline V gene sequence: CDR1 LNHDA, CDR2 SQIVND (reference sequence). Only CD45RO-negative cells positively selected for CCR7 counted as naive CD8 cells, so terminally differentiated effector memory CD45RA+ cells were excluded. Method: immunoSEQ multiplex PCR; TCRdb's copy keeps in-frame clones and lacks some. The sample gives approximately 2,200,000 clones, 85% to 95% of which show up once; 1.5% to 2% is in the top ten. The TCR comes from a man aged 18 to 30 in good health. Some clones in this sample may be carry-over from other donors' samples. The rearrangement uses TRBV19 and TRBJ1-1; D gene uncertain. What was sequenced was naive CD8+ T cells from PBMCs. CDR3 in amino acids: CASISLAAEAFF. In DNA form, the CDR3 reads TGTGCCAGTATCTCTTTGGCGGCTGAAGCTTTCTTT.